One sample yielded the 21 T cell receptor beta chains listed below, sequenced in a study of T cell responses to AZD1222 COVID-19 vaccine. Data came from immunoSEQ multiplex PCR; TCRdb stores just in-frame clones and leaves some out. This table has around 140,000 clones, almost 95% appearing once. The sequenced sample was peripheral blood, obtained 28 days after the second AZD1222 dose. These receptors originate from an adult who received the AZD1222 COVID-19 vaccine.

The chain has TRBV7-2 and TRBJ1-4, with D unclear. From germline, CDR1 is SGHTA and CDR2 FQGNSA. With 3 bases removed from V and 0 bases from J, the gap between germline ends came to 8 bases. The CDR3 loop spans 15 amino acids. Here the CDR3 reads CASSFTKATNEKLFF. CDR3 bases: TGTGCCAGCAGCTTTACTAAAGCAACTAATGAAAAACTGTTTTTT.

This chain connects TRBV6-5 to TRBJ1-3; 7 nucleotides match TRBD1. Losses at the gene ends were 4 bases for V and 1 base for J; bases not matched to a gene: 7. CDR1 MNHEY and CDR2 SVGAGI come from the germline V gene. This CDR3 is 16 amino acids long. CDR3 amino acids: CASSSTNRGSGNTIYF. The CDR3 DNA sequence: TGTGCCAGCAGTTCGACAAACAGGGGTTCTGGAAACACCATATATTTT.

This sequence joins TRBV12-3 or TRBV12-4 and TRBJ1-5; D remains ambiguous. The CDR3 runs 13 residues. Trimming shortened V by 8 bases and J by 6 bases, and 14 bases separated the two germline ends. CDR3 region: CASGLGGGQPQHF. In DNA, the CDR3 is TGTGCCAGCGGCTTAGGAGGAGGTCAGCCCCAGCATTTT.

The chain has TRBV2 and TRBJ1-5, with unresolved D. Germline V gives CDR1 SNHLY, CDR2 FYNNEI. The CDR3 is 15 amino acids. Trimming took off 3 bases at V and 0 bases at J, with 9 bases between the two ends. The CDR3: CASSERQVSNQPQHF. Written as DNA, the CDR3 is TGTGCCAGCAGTGAGAGGCAGGTTAGCAATCAGCCCCAGCATTTT. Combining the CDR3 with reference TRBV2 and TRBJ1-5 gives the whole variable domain EPEVTQTPSHQVTQMGQEVILRCVPISNHLYFYWYRQILGQKVEFLVSFYNNEISEKSEIFDDQFSVERPDGSNFTLKIRSTKLEDSAMYFCASSERQVSNQPQHFGDGTRLSIL.

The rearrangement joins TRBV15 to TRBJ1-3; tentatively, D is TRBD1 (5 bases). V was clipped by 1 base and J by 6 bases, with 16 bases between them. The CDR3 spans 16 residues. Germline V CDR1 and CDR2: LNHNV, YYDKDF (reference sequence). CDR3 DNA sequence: TGTGCCACCAGCAGAGGAGGGCTGACAGATTTAAACACCATATATTTT. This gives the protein CATSRGGLTDLNTIYF.

Here the CDR3 DNA reads TGTGCCAGCAGCAACCGGGGGACCTCTGAAAAACTGTTTTTT. Its translation: CASSNRGTSEKLFF. The chain uses TRBV13 and TRBJ1-4, with TRBD1 as a possible D gene (5 bases). V shed 5 bases and J shed 7 bases, with 14 bases lying between them. The length of the CDR3 is 14 residues. From germline, CDR1 is PRHDT and CDR2 FYEKMQ (reference sequence). The full variable domain, its missing parts supplied by reference TRBV13 and TRBJ1-4, is AAGVIQSPRHLIKEKRETATLKCYPIPRHDTVYWYQQGPGQDPQFLISFYEKMQSDKGSIPDRFSAQQFSDYHSELNMSSLELGDSALYFCASSNRGTSEKLFFGSGTQLSVL.

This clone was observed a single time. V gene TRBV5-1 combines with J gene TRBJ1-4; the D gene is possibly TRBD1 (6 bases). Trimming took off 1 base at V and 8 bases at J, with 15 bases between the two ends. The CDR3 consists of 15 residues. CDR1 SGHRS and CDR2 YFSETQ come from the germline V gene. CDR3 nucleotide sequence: TGCGCCAGCAGCTTGCGGGGGGCCCTTCGGGAAAAACTGTTTTTT. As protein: CASSLRGALREKLFF.

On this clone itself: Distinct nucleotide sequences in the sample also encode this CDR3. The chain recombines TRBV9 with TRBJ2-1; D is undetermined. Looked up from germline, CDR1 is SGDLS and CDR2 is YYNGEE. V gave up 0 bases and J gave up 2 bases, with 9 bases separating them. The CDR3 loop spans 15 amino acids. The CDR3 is CASSVAGGPYNEQFF. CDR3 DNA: TGTGCCAGCAGCGTAGCAGGCGGACCCTACAATGAGCAGTTCTTC.

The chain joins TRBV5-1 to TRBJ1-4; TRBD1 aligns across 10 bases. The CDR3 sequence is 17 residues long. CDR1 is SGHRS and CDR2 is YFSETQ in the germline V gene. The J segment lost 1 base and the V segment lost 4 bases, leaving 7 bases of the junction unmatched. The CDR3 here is CASSHRQGALTNEKLFF. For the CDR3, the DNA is TGCGCCAGCAGCCACAGACAGGGGGCTTTAACTAATGAAAAACTGTTTTTT.

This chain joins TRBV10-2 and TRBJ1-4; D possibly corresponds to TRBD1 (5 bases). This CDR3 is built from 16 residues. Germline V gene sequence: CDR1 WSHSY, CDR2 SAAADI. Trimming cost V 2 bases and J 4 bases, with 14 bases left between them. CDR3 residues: CASSEIPGRVNEKLFF. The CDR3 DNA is TGCGCCAGCAGTGAGATCCCGGGACGGGTTAATGAAAAACTGTTTTTT.

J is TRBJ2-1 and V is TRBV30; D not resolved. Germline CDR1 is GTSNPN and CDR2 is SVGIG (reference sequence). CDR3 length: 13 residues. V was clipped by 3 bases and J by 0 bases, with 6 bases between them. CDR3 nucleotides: TGTGCCTGGAGACCGAGCTCCTACAATGAGCAGTTCTTC. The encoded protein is CAWRPSSYNEQFF.

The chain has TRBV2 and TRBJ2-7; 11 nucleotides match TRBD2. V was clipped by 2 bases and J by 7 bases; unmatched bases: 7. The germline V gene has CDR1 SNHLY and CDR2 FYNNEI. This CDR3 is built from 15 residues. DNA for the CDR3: TGTGCCAGCAGTGAACTGACTAGCGGGACTGAAGAGCAGTACTTC. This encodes CASSELTSGTEEQYF. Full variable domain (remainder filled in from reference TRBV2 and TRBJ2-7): EPEVTQTPSHQVTQMGQEVILRCVPISNHLYFYWYRQILGQKVEFLVSFYNNEISEKSEIFDDQFSVERPDGSNFTLKIRSTKLEDSAMYFCASSELTSGTEEQYFGPGTRLTVT.

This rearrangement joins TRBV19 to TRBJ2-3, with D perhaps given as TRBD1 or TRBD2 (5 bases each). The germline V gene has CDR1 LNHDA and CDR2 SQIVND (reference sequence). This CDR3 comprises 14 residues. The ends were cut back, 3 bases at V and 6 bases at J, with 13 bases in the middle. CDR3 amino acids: CASSIGTWRDTQYF. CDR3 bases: TGTGCCAGTAGTATCGGGACCTGGAGGGATACGCAGTATTTT.

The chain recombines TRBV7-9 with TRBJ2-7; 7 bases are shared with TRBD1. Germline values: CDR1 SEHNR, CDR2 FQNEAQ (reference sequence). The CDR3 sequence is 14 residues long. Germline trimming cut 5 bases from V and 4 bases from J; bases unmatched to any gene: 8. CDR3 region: CASSTTGDRYEQYV. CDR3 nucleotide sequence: TGTGCCAGCAGCACAACAGGGGACCGGTACGAGCAGTACGTC.

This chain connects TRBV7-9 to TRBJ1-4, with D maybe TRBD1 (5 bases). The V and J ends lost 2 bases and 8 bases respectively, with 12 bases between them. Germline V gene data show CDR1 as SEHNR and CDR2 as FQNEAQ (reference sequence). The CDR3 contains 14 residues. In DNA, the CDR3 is TGTGCCAGCAGCTTAAAGGGGACGAGCGAAAAACTGTTTTTT. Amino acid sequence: CASSLKGTSEKLFF.

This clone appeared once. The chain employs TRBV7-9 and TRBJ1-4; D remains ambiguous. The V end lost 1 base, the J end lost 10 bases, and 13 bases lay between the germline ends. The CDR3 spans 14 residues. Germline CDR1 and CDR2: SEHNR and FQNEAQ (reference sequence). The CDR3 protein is CASSLGDLGGKLFF. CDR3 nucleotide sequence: TGTGCCAGCAGCTTAGGGGATCTCGGCGGAAAACTGTTTTTT.

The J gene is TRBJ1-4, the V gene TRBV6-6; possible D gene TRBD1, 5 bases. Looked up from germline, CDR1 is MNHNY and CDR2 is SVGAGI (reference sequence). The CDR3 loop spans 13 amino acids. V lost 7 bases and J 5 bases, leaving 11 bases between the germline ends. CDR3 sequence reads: CASIRVQNEKLFF. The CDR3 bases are TGTGCCAGCATCAGGGTACAGAATGAAAAACTGTTTTTT.

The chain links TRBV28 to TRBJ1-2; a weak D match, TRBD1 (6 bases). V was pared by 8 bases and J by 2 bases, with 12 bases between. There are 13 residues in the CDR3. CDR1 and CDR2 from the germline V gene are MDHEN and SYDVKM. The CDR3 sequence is CASARTANYGYTF. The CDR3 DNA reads TGTGCCAGCGCCCGGACAGCAAACTATGGCTACACCTTC.

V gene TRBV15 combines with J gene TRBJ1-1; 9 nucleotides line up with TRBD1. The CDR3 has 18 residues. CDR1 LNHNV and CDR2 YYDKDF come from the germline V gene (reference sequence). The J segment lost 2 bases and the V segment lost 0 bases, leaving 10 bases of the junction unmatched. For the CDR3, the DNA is TGTGCCACCAGCAGAGATGGATGGGACAGGGTGGTAAACACTGAAGCTTTCTTT. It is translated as CATSRDGWDRVVNTEAFF.

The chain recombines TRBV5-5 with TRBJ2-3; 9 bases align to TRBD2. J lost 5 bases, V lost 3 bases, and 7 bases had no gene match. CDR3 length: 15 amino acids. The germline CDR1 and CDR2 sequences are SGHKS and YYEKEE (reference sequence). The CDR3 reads CASSSVGLARDTQYF. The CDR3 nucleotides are TGTGCCAGCAGCTCCGTCGGACTAGCGAGAGATACGCAGTATTTT.

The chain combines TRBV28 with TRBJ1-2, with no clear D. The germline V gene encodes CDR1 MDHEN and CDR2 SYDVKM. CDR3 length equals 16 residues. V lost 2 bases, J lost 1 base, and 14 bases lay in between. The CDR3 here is CASSLRFSGFNYGYTF. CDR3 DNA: TGTGCCAGCAGTTTAAGATTTTCGGGATTTAACTATGGCTACACCTTC.